The rows below give T cell receptor beta chains drawn from one sample of a study of beta chain features in type 1 diabetes. TCRdb's copy holds only in-frame clones and misses some; the assay was immunoSEQ multiplex PCR. The sample lists about 160,000 clones; approximately 7.8% were seen once. The sequencing sample was made of central memory CD4+ T cells from blood. The receptors shown here come from a middle-aged woman with type 1 diabetes. CDR3s include the opening cysteine and the closing phenylalanine or tryptophan. D genes are given only for firm matches. Only some rows state a clone size, as once, few, many or a class for expanded clones.

clone size: -; J gene: TRBJ2-1; V gene: TRBV11-3; D gene: -; CDR3 protein: CASSKSGQLVGRSNEQFF; CDR3 DNA: TGTGCCAGCAGCAAAAGCGGCCAGTTGGTAGGAAGAAGCAATGAGCAGTTCTTC
clone size: many; J gene: TRBJ2-5; V gene: TRBV4-2; D gene: TRBD2; CDR3 protein: CASSQGETSGRRETQYF; CDR3 DNA: TGTGCCAGCAGCCAAGGAGAAACCAGCGGGAGACGAGAGACCCAGTACTTC
clone size: few; J gene: TRBJ2-2; V gene: TRBV29-1; D gene: TRBD2; CDR3 protein: CSWGGTPGELFF; CDR3 DNA: TGCAGCTGGGGGGGTACTCCCGGGGAGCTGTTTTTT
clone size: -; J gene: TRBJ2-7; V gene: TRBV18; D gene: TRBD2; CDR3 protein: CASSPNSGRTDEQYF; CDR3 DNA: TGTGCCAGCTCACCCAACAGCGGGAGGACTGACGAGCAGTACTTC
clone size: few; J gene: TRBJ2-1; V gene: TRBV7-6; D gene: TRBD2; CDR3 protein: CASTLTSGDYNEQFF; CDR3 DNA: TGTGCCAGCACCCTGACTAGCGGGGACTACAATGAGCAGTTCTTC
clone size: many; J gene: TRBJ2-5; V gene: TRBV7-7; D gene: -; CDR3 protein: CASSLGRGSQETQYF; CDR3 DNA: TGTGCCAGCAGCTTAGGAAGGGGAAGCCAAGAGACCCAGTACTTC
clone size: few; J gene: TRBJ2-1; V gene: TRBV7-2; D gene: TRBD2; CDR3 protein: CASSKPGLAGGMEQFF; CDR3 DNA: TGTGCCAGCAGCAAGCCGGGACTAGCGGGGGGAATGGAGCAGTTCTTC
clone size: -; J gene: TRBJ2-6; V gene: TRBV27; D gene: -; CDR3 protein: CASSRTGGSSGANVLTF; CDR3 DNA: TGTGCCAGCAGTCGAACCGGAGGGAGCTCTGGGGCCAACGTCCTGACTTTC
clone size: few; J gene: TRBJ2-5; V gene: TRBV30; D gene: TRBD1; CDR3 protein: CAWSVPTGGAETQYF; CDR3 DNA: TGTGCCTGGAGTGTACCGACAGGGGGAGCTGAGACCCAGTACTTC
clone size: many; J gene: TRBJ2-7; V gene: TRBV4-1; D gene: -; CDR3 protein: CASSHLGSGYEQYF; CDR3 DNA: TGCGCCAGCAGCCACCTTGGGTCGGGGTACGAGCAGTACTTC
clone size: few; J gene: TRBJ1-2; V gene: TRBV10-3; D gene: TRBD1; CDR3 protein: CAIREDRAGGYTF; CDR3 DNA: TGTGCCATCAGAGAGGACAGGGCAGGTGGCTACACCTTC
clone size: few; J gene: TRBJ1-2; V gene: TRBV14; D gene: -; CDR3 protein: CASSLLRTAGYTF; CDR3 DNA: TGTGCCAGCAGCCTCCTACGGACAGCCGGCTACACCTTC
clone size: -; J gene: TRBJ2-1; V gene: TRBV28; D gene: -; CDR3 protein: CASSLSYNEQFF; CDR3 DNA: TGTGCCAGCAGCCTCAGTTACAATGAGCAGTTCTTC
clone size: few; J gene: TRBJ2-7; V gene: TRBV7-2; D gene: -; CDR3 protein: CASSLQAGNHYEQYF; CDR3 DNA: TGTGCCAGCAGCTTACAGGCGGGGAACCACTACGAGCAGTACTTC
clone size: few; J gene: TRBJ1-1; V gene: TRBV28; D gene: -; CDR3 protein: CASSFRAAGLGARPEAFF; CDR3 DNA: TGTGCCAGCAGTTTTAGGGCAGCGGGGCTGGGTGCCCGTCCTGAAGCTTTCTTT
clone size: -; J gene: TRBJ1-1; V gene: TRBV28; D gene: -; CDR3 protein: CASSLWGRENTEAFF; CDR3 DNA: TGTGCCAGCAGTTTATGGGGCAGGGAGAACACTGAAGCTTTCTTT
clone size: -; J gene: TRBJ1-2; V gene: TRBV7-2; D gene: TRBD1; CDR3 protein: CASSSSTGGAYGYTF; CDR3 DNA: TGTGCCAGCAGCTCTAGTACAGGGGGCGCCTATGGCTACACCTTC
clone size: few; J gene: TRBJ2-7; V gene: TRBV21-1; D gene: -; CDR3 protein: CASSKDLGGTHEQYF; CDR3 DNA: TGTGCCAGCAGCAAAGATCTCGGAGGGACCCACGAGCAGTACTTC
clone size: -; J gene: TRBJ1-2; V gene: TRBV19; D gene: TRBD1; CDR3 protein: CASRRQGTDGYTF; CDR3 DNA: TGTGCCAGTAGGCGACAGGGAACGGATGGCTACACCTTC
clone size: -; J gene: TRBJ1-1; V gene: TRBV21-1; D gene: -; CDR3 protein: CASTLLRQNTEAFF; CDR3 DNA: TGTGCCAGCACCCTCCTAAGACAGAACACTGAAGCTTTCTTT
clone size: few; J gene: TRBJ1-1; V gene: TRBV7-9; D gene: -; CDR3 protein: CASSTIGGGTEAFF; CDR3 DNA: TGTGCCAGCAGCACCATTGGGGGCGGCACTGAAGCTTTCTTT
clone size: -; J gene: TRBJ2-1; V gene: TRBV9; D gene: TRBD2; CDR3 protein: CASSVALAEPYNEQFF; CDR3 DNA: TGTGCCAGCAGCGTAGCTCTAGCGGAACCCTACAATGAGCAGTTCTTC
clone size: -; J gene: TRBJ1-1; V gene: TRBV6-6; D gene: TRBD1; CDR3 protein: CASSDAGQGNTEAFF; CDR3 DNA: TGTGCCAGCAGCGACGCCGGACAGGGCAACACTGAAGCTTTCTTT
clone size: -; J gene: TRBJ2-7; V gene: TRBV4-3; D gene: -; CDR3 protein: CASSQSPGQGYEQYF; CDR3 DNA: TGCGCCAGCAGCCAAAGTCCAGGGCAGGGCTACGAGCAGTACTTC
clone size: -; J gene: TRBJ2-7; V gene: TRBV28; D gene: -; CDR3 protein: CASSGIGVGSYEQYF; CDR3 DNA: TGTGCCAGCAGTGGGATCGGGGTTGGCTCCTACGAGCAGTACTTC
clone size: -; J gene: TRBJ2-7; V gene: TRBV5-1; D gene: TRBD2; CDR3 protein: CASSLTSGNREQYF; CDR3 DNA: TGCGCCAGCAGCTTGACTAGCGGTAATCGCGAGCAGTACTTC
clone size: -; J gene: TRBJ1-1; V gene: TRBV7-2; D gene: -; CDR3 protein: CASSSRDTGTEAFF; CDR3 DNA: TGTGCCAGCAGCTCGCGAGATACAGGTACTGAAGCTTTCTTT
clone size: -; J gene: TRBJ2-1; V gene: TRBV30; D gene: -; CDR3 protein: CAWEAASSYNEQFF; CDR3 DNA: TGTGCCTGGGAGGCGGCGAGCTCCTACAATGAGCAGTTCTTC
clone size: -; J gene: TRBJ2-7; V gene: TRBV9; D gene: TRBD1; CDR3 protein: CASSLGTGEYEQYF; CDR3 DNA: TGTGCCAGCAGCCTCGGGACAGGGGAGTACGAGCAGTACTTC
clone size: -; J gene: TRBJ2-1; V gene: TRBV2; D gene: -; CDR3 protein: CASRVGGNRPGEQFF; CDR3 DNA: TGTGCCAGCAGGGTTGGGGGGAACCGCCCCGGGGAGCAGTTCTTC
clone size: few; J gene: TRBJ1-2; V gene: TRBV27; D gene: -; CDR3 protein: CASSYRANYGYTF; CDR3 DNA: TGTGCCAGCAGTTATCGAGCTAACTATGGCTACACCTTC
clone size: many; J gene: TRBJ1-1; V gene: TRBV5-1; D gene: TRBD1; CDR3 protein: CASSSQGALNTEAFF; CDR3 DNA: TGCGCCAGCAGCTCTCAGGGGGCCTTGAACACTGAAGCTTTCTTT
clone size: few; J gene: TRBJ1-5; V gene: TRBV2; D gene: -; CDR3 protein: CASRLYYQPQHF; CDR3 DNA: TGTGCCAGCAGGCTTTACTATCAGCCCCAGCATTTT
clone size: -; J gene: TRBJ1-1; V gene: TRBV4-2; D gene: -; CDR3 protein: CASSQDTVTEAFF; CDR3 DNA: TGTGCCAGCAGCCAAGACACAGTCACTGAAGCTTTCTTT
clone size: -; J gene: TRBJ2-6; V gene: TRBV9; D gene: TRBD1; CDR3 protein: CASSGSRGNPQSGANVLTF; CDR3 DNA: TGTGCCAGCAGCGGTAGCAGGGGGAACCCTCAGTCTGGGGCCAACGTCCTGACTTTC
clone size: -; J gene: TRBJ1-5; V gene: TRBV9; D gene: -; CDR3 protein: CASSVGTYNQPQHF; CDR3 DNA: TGTGCCAGCAGCGTAGGCACTTACAATCAGCCCCAGCATTTT
clone size: few; J gene: TRBJ2-6; V gene: TRBV5-1; D gene: -; CDR3 protein: CASSLPSSGANVLTF; CDR3 DNA: TGCGCCAGCAGCCTCCCGAGCTCTGGGGCCAACGTCCTGACTTTC
clone size: -; J gene: TRBJ1-1; V gene: TRBV10-3; D gene: TRBD1; CDR3 protein: CAISRTGGTEAFF; CDR3 DNA: TGTGCCATCAGTCGGACAGGGGGCACTGAAGCTTTCTTT
clone size: -; J gene: TRBJ2-1; V gene: TRBV6-5; D gene: TRBD2; CDR3 protein: CASSSLAGDYNEQFF; CDR3 DNA: TGTGCCAGCAGCTCCCTCGCGGGGGATTACAATGAGCAGTTCTTC
clone size: -; J gene: TRBJ2-7; V gene: TRBV6-1; D gene: -; CDR3 protein: CASDGGSYEQYF; CDR3 DNA: TGTGCCAGCGACGGAGGCTCCTACGAGCAGTACTTC
clone size: few; J gene: TRBJ1-5; V gene: TRBV28; D gene: TRBD1; CDR3 protein: CATFLRTGEWLSNQPQHF; CDR3 DNA: TGTGCCACATTTCTCAGGACAGGGGAATGGCTTAGCAATCAGCCCCAGCATTTT
clone size: -; J gene: TRBJ1-2; V gene: TRBV5-1; D gene: TRBD1; CDR3 protein: CASSRTGDRIVANYGYTF; CDR3 DNA: TGCGCCAGCAGCCGGACAGGGGACAGGATAGTCGCTAACTATGGCTACACCTTC
clone size: -; J gene: TRBJ2-1; V gene: TRBV27; D gene: -; CDR3 protein: CASSFGRGSYNEQFF; CDR3 DNA: TGTGCCAGCAGTTTCGGCAGGGGCTCCTACAATGAGCAGTTCTTC
clone size: -; J gene: TRBJ1-2; V gene: TRBV29-1; D gene: -; CDR3 protein: CSVAILVGAGYTF; CDR3 DNA: TGCAGCGTTGCAATCCTTGTGGGAGCTGGCTACACCTTC
clone size: few; J gene: TRBJ1-2; V gene: TRBV19; D gene: -; CDR3 protein: CATSRGWDYGYTF; CDR3 DNA: TGTGCCACCAGTAGGGGATGGGACTATGGCTACACCTTC
clone size: -; J gene: TRBJ1-1; V gene: TRBV19; D gene: -; CDR3 protein: CASSWGGMVTEAFF; CDR3 DNA: TGTGCCAGTAGTTGGGGGGGCATGGTCACTGAAGCTTTCTTT
clone size: -; J gene: TRBJ2-5; V gene: TRBV7-2; D gene: -; CDR3 protein: CASSSRPKETQYF; CDR3 DNA: TGTGCCAGCAGCTCTAGGCCTAAAGAGACCCAGTACTTC
clone size: few; J gene: TRBJ1-2; V gene: TRBV28; D gene: -; CDR3 protein: CASRGDGDGYTF; CDR3 DNA: TGTGCCAGCAGGGGTGACGGAGATGGCTACACCTTC
clone size: few; J gene: TRBJ2-3; V gene: TRBV5-8; D gene: -; CDR3 protein: CASKRSLTGPTDTQYF; CDR3 DNA: TGTGCCAGCAAGAGATCTCTAACAGGGCCTACAGATACGCAGTATTTT
clone size: -; J gene: TRBJ2-1; V gene: TRBV19; D gene: TRBD2; CDR3 protein: CASKRERGNEQFF; CDR3 DNA: TGTGCCAGTAAGAGGGAGCGGGGCAATGAGCAGTTCTTC
clone size: few; J gene: TRBJ2-7; V gene: TRBV29-1; D gene: -; CDR3 protein: CSVRPQGDSHEQYF; CDR3 DNA: TGCAGCGTTAGGCCACAGGGTGATTCACACGAGCAGTACTTC
clone size: -; J gene: TRBJ1-2; V gene: TRBV5-8; D gene: -; CDR3 protein: CASSYHRAGYTF; CDR3 DNA: TGTGCCAGCAGCTATCACAGGGCCGGCTACACCTTC
clone size: -; J gene: TRBJ1-2; V gene: TRBV7-9; D gene: TRBD1; CDR3 protein: CASSPGTAHYGYTF; CDR3 DNA: TGTGCCAGCAGCCCCGGGACAGCGCACTATGGCTACACCTTC
clone size: few; J gene: TRBJ2-7; V gene: TRBV28; D gene: -; CDR3 protein: CASISAADEQYF; CDR3 DNA: TGTGCCAGCATTAGCGCAGCAGACGAGCAGTACTTC
clone size: -; J gene: TRBJ2-6; V gene: TRBV29-1; D gene: TRBD1; CDR3 protein: CSVPLPQGTLGGANVLTF; CDR3 DNA: TGCAGCGTTCCTCTCCCACAGGGGACCTTAGGTGGGGCCAACGTCCTGACTTTC
clone size: -; J gene: TRBJ2-7; V gene: TRBV28; D gene: TRBD2; CDR3 protein: CASSFRAGDEQYF; CDR3 DNA: TGTGCCAGCAGTTTTAGGGCGGGAGACGAGCAGTACTTC